This T cell receptor beta chain originates from a study of cytomegalovirus exposure and HLA in healthy donors. The CDR3 is made up of 14 amino acids. Trimming stripped 6 bases from V and 1 base from J, with 11 bases between. CDR1 is MNHEY, CDR2 SVGAGI, per germline. This clone was seen once. Sequenced by immunoSEQ multiplex PCR; TCRdb stores in-frame clones only, minus some. The sample has over 200,000 clones; 88% are singletons. The specimen was PBMCs. The chain carries TRBV6-5 and TRBJ2-3; D not resolved. The source of this sequence is a woman aged 18-30 years in good health and CMV-seronegative. DNA for the CDR3: TGTGCCAGCAGGCGGCCCGCAGGCACAGATACGCAGTATTTT. It codes for CASRRPAGTDTQYF.